The clone carrying this TCR beta chain was seen more than once but under ten times. The antigen is unknown. Other DNA sequences from this sample encode an identical CDR3 as well. The data were produced by immunoSEQ multiplex PCR, yet TCRdb's version contains in-frame clones alone and is incomplete. The sample holds 200,000 or so clones; around 90% are singletons and the top ten take roughly 6%. Per the germline V gene, CDR1 is LGHDT and CDR2 is YNNKEL (reference sequence). This CDR3 region has 15 residues. The V and J ends lost 1 base and 0 bases, in that order; junction bases with no gene match: 3. The data belong to a study of T cell responses to AZD1222 COVID-19 vaccine. Study-level findings and limits: Donors were chiefly white British, with a greater number of females, and clonal diversity was perhaps underestimated. Scientists sampled the repertoires only once the peak T cell response had passed. Baseline antibody screening turned up just a handful of seropositive AZD1222 recipients. Across the whole spike, CD4 TCRs peaked at regions 160-218 and 743-854.

The rearrangement uses TRBV3-1 (or the pseudogene TRBV3-2) and TRBJ2-7; 7 bases line up with TRBD2. The TCR comes from an adult in good health. Sequenced material: peripheral blood, taken on day 0 of AZD1222 vaccination. The DNA for the CDR3 is TGTGCCAGCAGCCAAGGTAGCGGGTCCTCCTACGAGCAGTACTTC. Protein sequence: CASSQGSGSSYEQYF.